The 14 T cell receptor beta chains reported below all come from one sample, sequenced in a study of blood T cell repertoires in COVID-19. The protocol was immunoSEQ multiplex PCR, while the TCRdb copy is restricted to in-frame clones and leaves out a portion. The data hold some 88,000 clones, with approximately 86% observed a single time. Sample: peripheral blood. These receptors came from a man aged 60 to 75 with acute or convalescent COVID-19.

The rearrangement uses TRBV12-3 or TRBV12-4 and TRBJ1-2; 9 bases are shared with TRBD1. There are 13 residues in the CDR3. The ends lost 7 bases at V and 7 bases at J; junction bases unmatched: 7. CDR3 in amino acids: CASTIRQGGGYTF. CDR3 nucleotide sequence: TGTGCCAGCACCATCAGACAGGGGGGTGGCTACACCTTC.

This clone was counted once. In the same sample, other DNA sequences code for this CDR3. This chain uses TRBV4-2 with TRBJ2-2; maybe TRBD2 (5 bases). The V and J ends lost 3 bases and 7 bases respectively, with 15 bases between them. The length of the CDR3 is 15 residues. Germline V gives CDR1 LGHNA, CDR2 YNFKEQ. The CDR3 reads CASSQVQRYIGELFF. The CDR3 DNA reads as TGTGCCAGCAGCCAGGTCCAGCGGTACATCGGGGAGCTGTTTTTT.

This chain's CDR3 is CASSLGPFGQGGYGYTF. CDR3 coding DNA: TGTGCCAGCAGCTTGGGCCCTTTTGGGCAGGGGGGCTATGGCTACACCTTC. The V and J genes are TRBV5-4 and TRBJ1-2, with 7 bases fitting TRBD1. The trim removed 0 bases at V and 4 bases at J, leaving 12 bases unmatched. Per the germline V gene, CDR1 is SGHNT and CDR2 is YYREEE (reference sequence). This CDR3 is built from 17 residues. Complete variable domain (other parts from reference TRBV5-4 and TRBJ1-2): ETGVTQSPTHLIKTRGQQVTLRCSSQSGHNTVSWYQQALGQGPQFIFQYYREEENGRGNFPPRFSGLQFPNYSSELNVNALELDDSALYLCASSLGPFGQGGYGYTFGSGTRLTVV.

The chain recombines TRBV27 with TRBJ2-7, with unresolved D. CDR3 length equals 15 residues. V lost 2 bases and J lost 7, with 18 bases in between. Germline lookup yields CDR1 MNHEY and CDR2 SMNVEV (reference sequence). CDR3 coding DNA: TGTGCCAGCAGTTTAATGGCCCCACCAGGTAGAGAGCAGTACTTC. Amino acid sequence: CASSLMAPPGREQYF.

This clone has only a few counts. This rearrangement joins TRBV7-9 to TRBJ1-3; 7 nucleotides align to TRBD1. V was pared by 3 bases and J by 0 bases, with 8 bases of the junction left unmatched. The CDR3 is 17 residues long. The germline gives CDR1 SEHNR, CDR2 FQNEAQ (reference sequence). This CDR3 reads CASSFNRGPSSGNTIYF. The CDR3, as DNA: TGTGCCAGCAGCTTCAACAGGGGCCCAAGCTCTGGAAACACCATATATTTT.

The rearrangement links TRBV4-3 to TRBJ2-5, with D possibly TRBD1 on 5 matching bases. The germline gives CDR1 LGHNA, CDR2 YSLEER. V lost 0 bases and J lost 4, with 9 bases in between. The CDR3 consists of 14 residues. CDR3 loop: CASSQDLRGETQYF. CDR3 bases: TGCGCCAGCAGCCAAGATCTAAGGGGAGAGACCCAGTACTTC.

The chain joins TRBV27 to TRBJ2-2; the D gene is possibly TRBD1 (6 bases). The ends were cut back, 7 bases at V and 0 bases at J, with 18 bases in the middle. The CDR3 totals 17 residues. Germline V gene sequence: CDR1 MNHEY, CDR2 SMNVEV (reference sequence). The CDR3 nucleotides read TGTGCCAGCACCATCAGAGGGGGATACGCGAACACCGGGGAGCTGTTTTTT. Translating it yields CASTIRGGYANTGELFF.

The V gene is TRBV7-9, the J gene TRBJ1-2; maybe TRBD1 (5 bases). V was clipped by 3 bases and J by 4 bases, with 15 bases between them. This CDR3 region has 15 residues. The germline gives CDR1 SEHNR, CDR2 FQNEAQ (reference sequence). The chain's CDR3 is CASSLGSVGGYGYTF. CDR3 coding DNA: TGTGCCAGCAGCTTGGGGTCTGTGGGGGGCTATGGCTACACCTTC.

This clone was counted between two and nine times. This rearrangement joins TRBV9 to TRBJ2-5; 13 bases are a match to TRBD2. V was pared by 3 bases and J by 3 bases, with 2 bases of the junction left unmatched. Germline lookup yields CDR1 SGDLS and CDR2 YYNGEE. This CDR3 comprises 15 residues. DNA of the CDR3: TGTGCCAGCAGCGCAGGGACTAGCGGGAAAGAGACCCAGTACTTC. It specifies CASSAGTSGKETQYF. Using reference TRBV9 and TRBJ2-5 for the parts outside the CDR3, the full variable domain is DSGVTQTPKHLITATGQRVTLRCSPRSGDLSVYWYQQSLDQGLQFLIQYYNGEERAKGNILERFSAQQFPDLHSELNLSSLELGDSALYFCASSAGTSGKETQYFGPGTRLLVL.

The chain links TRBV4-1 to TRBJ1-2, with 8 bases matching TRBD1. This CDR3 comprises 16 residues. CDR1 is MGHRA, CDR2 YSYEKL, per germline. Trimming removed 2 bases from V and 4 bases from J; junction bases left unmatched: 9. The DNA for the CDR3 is TGCGCCAGCAGCCAACCACCGGCAGGGGGCGGCTATGGCTACACCTTC. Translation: CASSQPPAGGGYGYTF.

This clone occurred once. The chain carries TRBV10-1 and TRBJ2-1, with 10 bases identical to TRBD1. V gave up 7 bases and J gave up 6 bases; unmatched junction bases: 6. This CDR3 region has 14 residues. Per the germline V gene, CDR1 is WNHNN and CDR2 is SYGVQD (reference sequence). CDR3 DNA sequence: TGCGCCAGCAAGAGGGACAGGGGTTCCAATGAGCAGTTCTTC. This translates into CASKRDRGSNEQFF.

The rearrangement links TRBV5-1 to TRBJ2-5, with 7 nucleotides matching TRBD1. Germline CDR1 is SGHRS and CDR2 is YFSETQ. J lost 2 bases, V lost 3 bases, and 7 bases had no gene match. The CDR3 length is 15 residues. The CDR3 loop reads CASSWGLGQQETQYF. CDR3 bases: TGCGCCAGCAGCTGGGGGTTGGGACAGCAAGAGACCCAGTACTTC. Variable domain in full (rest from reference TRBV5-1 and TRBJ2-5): KAGVTQTPRYLIKTRGQQVTLSCSPISGHRSVSWYQQTPGQGLQFLFEYFSETQRNKGNFPGRFSGRQFSNSRSEMNVSTLELGDSALYLCASSWGLGQQETQYFGPGTRLLVL.

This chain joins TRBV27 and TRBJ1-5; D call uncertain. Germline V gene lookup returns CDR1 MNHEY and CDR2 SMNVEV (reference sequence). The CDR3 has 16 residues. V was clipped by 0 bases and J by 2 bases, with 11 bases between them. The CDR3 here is CASSLSRLSGNQPQHF. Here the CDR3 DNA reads TGTGCCAGCAGTTTATCCCGCTTATCGGGCAATCAGCCCCAGCATTTT.

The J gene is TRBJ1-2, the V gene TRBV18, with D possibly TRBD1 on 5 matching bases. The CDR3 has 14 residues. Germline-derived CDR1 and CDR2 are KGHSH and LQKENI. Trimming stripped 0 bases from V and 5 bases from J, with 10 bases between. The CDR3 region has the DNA TGTGCCAGCTCACCACCGACAGAAACATATGGCTACACCTTC. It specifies CASSPPTETYGYTF.